This T cell receptor beta chain appears in the sequencing data of a study of blood T cell repertoires in COVID-19. Study as a whole: PBMCs, B-cell-depleted T cells, or T cells were the source of the cDNA or gDNA that made up the material.

The data were produced by immunoSEQ multiplex PCR, yet TCRdb's version contains in-frame clones alone and is incomplete. The data show 40,000 to 50,000 clones, with 86% seen just once and just over 3% held by the top ten. V lost 5 bases and J lost 5, with 15 bases in between. CDR3 length equals 15 residues. From germline, CDR1 is KGHDR and CDR2 SFDVKD. All enrollees were roughly 18 to 95 years old and from some 24 US areas. Which cohort a participant joined came from the clinical history participants gave. This TCR came from a woman between 45 and 60 years old who had recovered from COVID-19. The sequenced sample consisted of PBMCs or T cells enriched from blood (not recorded which). This sequence joins TRBV24-1 and TRBJ2-1; a possible D gene is TRBD2 (6 bases). The CDR3 DNA sequence: TGTGCCACCAGTGGGAGGGGCCCTCGCAACAATGAGCAGTTCTTC. Its translation is CATSGRGPRNNEQFF.